This record concerns one T cell receptor (beta chain) sequence. The antigen remains undetermined. V gave up 3 bases and J gave up 4 bases; unmatched junction bases: 7. Germline V gives CDR1 SGHRS, CDR2 YFSETQ. CDR3 length: 18 amino acids. The use of a sample-barcoded 5' primer and a J-beta primer mix characterized a second PCR of about 7 to 12 cycles. Using its own MiXCR run on the 5' RACE reads, TCRdb lists one record per CDR3 protein. This sample has around 1.5 million distinct CDR3 sequences; roughly 32% occur once, and the top ten carry roughly 12%. The data are from a study of blood T cells in healthy people across ages. Study-level findings and limits: Naive CD4+ cell counts and diversity both ran higher in long-lived than in aged donors. It was found that TCR beta diversity correlated strongly with the percentage of naive T cells.

Roughly 10 milliliters was the volume of peripheral blood drawn from each donor. Sequenced input: blood. The chain is built from TRBV5-1 and TRBJ2-1; TRBD2 aligns across 16 bases. The sequence came from a woman aged 25 to 39 in good health. The CDR3 DNA reads TGCGCCAGCAGCTGGGGGACTAGCGGGAGGGGGATATACAATGAGCAGTTCTTC. Translating it yields CASSWGTSGRGIYNEQFF.